The 18 T cell receptor beta chains presented below share a single source sample, sequenced in a study of identifying expanded T cells in peripheral blood. Here immunoSEQ multiplex PCR was the method, and the copy in TCRdb shows in-frame clones only, minus some. The sample lists over 45,000 clones; over 75% were seen once. The material sequenced was blood. The receptors derive from a person between 18 and 75 years old in good health.

CDR3 region: CASRDVQGFGGDTQYF. The CDR3 bases are TGCGCCAGCAGGGATGTACAGGGATTTGGGGGGGATACGCAGTATTTT. The J gene is TRBJ2-3, the V gene TRBV10-2; D possibly uses TRBD1 or TRBD2 (6 bases each). The V gene's germline CDR1 is WSHSY and CDR2 SAAADI. Deletions cut 6 bases from V and 6 bases from J, with 22 bases between. The CDR3 runs 16 residues.

The chain uses TRBV7-2 and TRBJ1-5; TRBD1 matches at 8 bases. From germline, CDR1 is SGHTA and CDR2 FQGNSA. This CDR3 is 14 amino acids long. The ends lost 6 bases at V and 2 bases at J; junction bases unmatched: 3. CDR3 coding DNA: TGTGCCAGCAGTCCGACAGGGGGCAATCAGCCCCAGCATTTT. Translation: CASSPTGGNQPQHF.

The V call is TRBV5-5, the J call TRBJ1-2; no clear D. V was clipped by 0 bases and J by 8 bases, with 17 bases between them. The CDR3 is made up of 15 amino acids. Germline assignment: CDR1 SGHKS and CDR2 YYEKEE (reference sequence). CDR3: CASSLVVARTRGYTF. CDR3 bases: TGTGCCAGCAGCTTGGTGGTAGCGCGGACGCGGGGCTACACCTTC.

The CDR3 DNA sequence: TGTGCCAGCAGCTTATCTCCGGGTAGCAGACGCACAGATACGCAGTATTTT. It codes for CASSLSPGSRRTDTQYF. This chain connects TRBV11-2 to TRBJ2-3; no clear D gene. The CDR3 contains 17 residues. Germline CDR1 SGHAT, CDR2 FQNNGV. V gave up 2 bases and J gave up 1 base, with 16 bases separating them.

The chain employs TRBV4-2 and TRBJ2-1; 8 bases are a match to TRBD2. The CDR3 contains 17 residues. Per germline, CDR1 LGHNA and CDR2 YNFKEQ. With 2 bases clipped from V and 7 bases from J, the junction kept 13 bases outside the gene matches. The CDR3 loop reads CASSQTPSAGAKNEQFF. The CDR3, as DNA: TGTGCCAGCAGCCAAACCCCCTCAGCGGGGGCCAAGAATGAGCAGTTCTTC.

This clone was picked up one time. The genes are TRBV9 and TRBJ2-1; 8 nucleotides match TRBD2. The germline V gene has CDR1 SGDLS and CDR2 YYNGEE. The CDR3 has 16 amino acids. The junction had 8 bases not matched to a gene; V was cut back by 4 bases and J by 2 bases. The CDR3 nucleotides are TGTGCCAGCAGCACGCGCCCGGGAGGGGCCTACAATGAGCAGTTCTTC. It specifies CASSTRPGGAYNEQFF.

The chain couples TRBV27 to TRBJ2-5; 9 bases match TRBD2. The CDR3 runs 20 residues. The germline gives CDR1 MNHEY, CDR2 SMNVEV (reference sequence). The ends lost 6 bases at V and 2 bases at J; junction bases unmatched: 22. The CDR3 region is CASSKGGVVGRGGRQETQYF. The CDR3 coding sequence is TGTGCCAGCAGCAAAGGAGGGGTAGTTGGGCGGGGGGGCAGGCAAGAGACCCAGTACTTC.

The rearrangement links TRBV6-5 to TRBJ1-1, with TRBD1 as a possible D gene (6 bases). The CDR3 length is 14 residues. Trimming shortened V by 6 bases and J by 0 bases, and 11 bases separated the two germline ends. The germline V gene has CDR1 MNHEY and CDR2 SVGAGI. The CDR3 is CASRRGQLNTEAFF. The CDR3 region has the DNA TGTGCCAGCAGGAGGGGACAACTGAACACTGAAGCTTTCTTT.

This clone occurred a few times. The chain has TRBV6-1 and TRBJ1-2; D may be TRBD1 (6 bases). The CDR3 sequence is 16 residues long. In germline, CDR1 is MNHNS, CDR2 SASEGT. The ends were cut back, 0 bases at V and 4 bases at J, with 15 bases in the middle. CDR3 sequence: CASSEAPDRRFYGYTF. CDR3 in DNA: TGTGCCAGCAGTGAAGCGCCGGACAGACGATTCTATGGCTACACCTTC.

This clone was seen a few times. The genes are TRBV27 and TRBJ2-1; 9 bases agree with TRBD2. CDR1 and CDR2 (germline): MNHEY, SMNVEV (reference sequence). After removal of 3 bases from V and 3 bases from J, the junction contained 6 bases not matched to a gene. There are 16 residues in the CDR3. The CDR3 coding sequence is TGTGCCAGCAGTTTTGCCGCGGGAGGGGGCTACAATGAGCAGTTCTTC. Encoded protein: CASSFAAGGGYNEQFF.

CDR3 coding DNA: TGTGCCAGCAGCCAACCGGGACAGGGCACAGATACGCAGTATTTT. It encodes CASSQPGQGTDTQYF. The chain carries TRBV4-2 and TRBJ2-3, with TRBD1 matching over 8 bases. This CDR3 has 15 amino acids. The V segment lost 2 bases and the J segment 1 base; nucleotides outside the gene matches: 2. Germline CDR1 is LGHNA and CDR2 is YNFKEQ.

This chain connects TRBV7-9 to TRBJ1-4, with unresolved D. V shed 2 bases and J shed 0 bases, with 10 bases lying between them. This CDR3 is 16 amino acids long. Germline CDR1 SEHNR, CDR2 FQNEAQ (reference sequence). CDR3 DNA: TGTGCCAGCAGCTTAACTCCAAGAACAACTAATGAAAAACTGTTTTTT. Protein: CASSLTPRTTNEKLFF.

The rearrangement links TRBV20-1 to TRBJ2-1, with no clear D. The CDR3 totals 10 residues. V was cut by 5 bases and J by 7 bases, with 6 bases left in between. Per germline, CDR1 DFQATT and CDR2 SNEGSKA (reference sequence). As DNA, the CDR3 is TGCAGTGCTTTTAGTAATGAGCAGTTCTTC. This translates into CSAFSNEQFF.

The chain recombines TRBV11-2 with TRBJ1-1; D is undetermined. Deletions cut 2 bases from V and 0 bases from J, with 7 bases between. The germline gives CDR1 SGHAT, CDR2 FQNNGV. CDR3 size: 14 residues. The CDR3 sequence is CASSLKRMNTEAFF. The CDR3 region has the DNA TGTGCCAGCAGCTTAAAGAGAATGAACACTGAAGCTTTCTTT. The variable domain in full, with the rest retrieved from reference TRBV11-2 and TRBJ1-1, is EAGVAQSPRYKIIEKRQSVAFWCNPISGHATLYWYQQILGQGPKLLIQFQNNGVVDDSQLPKDRFSAERLKGVDSTLKIQPAKLEDSAVYLCASSLKRMNTEAFFGQGTRLTVV.

The chain is built from TRBV19 and TRBJ2-3; D may correspond to TRBD1 or TRBD2 (5 bases each). The CDR3 consists of 13 residues. In germline, CDR1 is LNHDA, CDR2 SQIVND (reference sequence). V was pared by 5 bases and J by 1 base, with 7 bases between. CDR3 region: CASSWDGTDTQYF. The CDR3 DNA sequence: TGTGCCAGTAGTTGGGACGGCACAGATACGCAGTATTTT.

V is TRBV29-1 and J is TRBJ2-5; TRBD1 agrees at 8 bases. The germline V gene has CDR1 SQVTM and CDR2 ANQGSEA. The junction had 3 bases not matched to a gene; V was cut back by 4 bases and J by 2 bases. This CDR3 spans 13 amino acids. Here the CDR3 DNA reads TGCAGCGTTGGCAACAGGGGGCAAGAGACCCAGTACTTC. Encoded protein: CSVGNRGQETQYF.

Only one count was recorded for this clone. The CDR3 protein is CASSRLGLNSGRRDTQYF. CDR3 in DNA: TGTGCCAGCAGCCGACTTGGGCTGAATAGCGGGAGGCGGGATACGCAGTATTTT. The V and J genes are TRBV7-2 and TRBJ2-3; 10 positions match TRBD2. V gave up 5 bases and J gave up 6 bases; unmatched junction bases: 17. Germline V lookup: CDR1 SGHTA, CDR2 FQGNSA. The CDR3 has 18 amino acids.

Worth noting for this clone: This same CDR3 is encoded by further DNA sequences in the sample. The chain combines TRBV5-6 with TRBJ2-1; D perhaps matches TRBD2 (5 bases). Trimming stripped 3 bases from V and 3 bases from J, with 13 bases between. CDR1 is SGHDT and CDR2 is YYEEEE in the germline V gene. The CDR3 covers 15 residues. CDR3 DNA sequence: TGTGCCAGCAGCTGGTGGACGGGGTTCTACAATGAGCAGTTCTTC. Translation gives CASSWWTGFYNEQFF.